Listed here are 13 T cell receptor beta chains from one sample, sequenced in a study of CD8 T cells in cerebrospinal fluid in Alzheimer's disease. Reprocessing the 10x single-cell sequencing reads, TCRdb reports a single entry for every CDR3 protein and omits DNA. Its listing shows around 1,400 distinct CDR3 sequences. The source material was cerebrospinal fluid. The origin of the receptors is a human donor with mild cognitive impairment.

The V call is TRBV18, the J call TRBJ1-6; TCRdb returns TRBD1, unconfirmable since there is no DNA. Germline V gene data show CDR1 as KGHSH and CDR2 as LQKENI. The CDR3 contains 13 residues. The CDR3 reads CASSLRGDSPLHF.

This clonotype is deemed medium-sized by its frequency. The chain carries TRBV9 and TRBJ2-7. CDR1 and CDR2 (germline): SGDLS, YYNGEE. This CDR3 comprises 15 residues. The CDR3 is CASSVEAGSAYEQYF. The full variable domain, completed using reference TRBV9 and TRBJ2-7, is DSGVTQTPKHLITATGQRVTLRCSPRSGDLSVYWYQQSLDQGLQFLIQYYNGEERAKGNILERFSAQQFPDLHSELNLSSLELGDSALYFCASSVEAGSAYEQYFGPGTRLTVT.

According to its frequency, this clonotype is medium-sized. This chain connects TRBV20-1 to TRBJ2-7. The germline CDR1 and CDR2 sequences are DFQATT and SNEGSKA (reference sequence). The CDR3 length is 16 residues. The chain's CDR3 is CSARGWSEGSSYEQYF.

This chain joins TRBV5-1 and TRBJ2-1; TCRdb returns TRBD1, unconfirmable since there is no DNA. Germline loops: CDR1 SGHRS, CDR2 YFSETQ. This CDR3 has 15 amino acids. CDR3 sequence reads: CASSLGTGNYNEQFF.

This clonotype is deemed medium-sized by its frequency. The chain employs TRBV9 and TRBJ2-3; the D call of TRBD2 rests on TCRdb alone, since no DNA is present to check it. Germline lookup yields CDR1 SGDLS and CDR2 YYNGEE. CDR3 length equals 15 residues. CDR3 loop: CASSPGGTSDSTQYF. Based on the CDR3 plus reference TRBV9 and TRBJ2-3, the full variable domain is DSGVTQTPKHLITATGQRVTLRCSPRSGDLSVYWYQQSLDQGLQFLIQYYNGEERAKGNILERFSAQQFPDLHSELNLSSLELGDSALYFCASSPGGTSDSTQYFGPGTRLTVL.

This clonotype registers large (0.1 to 1%) by frequency. V is TRBV5-1 and J is TRBJ1-2; with no DNA, the TCRdb D assignment of TRBD1 cannot be verified. The CDR3 has 18 amino acids. CDR1 is SGHRS, CDR2 YFSETQ, per germline. CDR3 sequence reads: CASSLKYSPGTLNYGYTF. Based on the CDR3 plus reference TRBV5-1 and TRBJ1-2, the full variable domain is KAGVTQTPRYLIKTRGQQVTLSCSPISGHRSVSWYQQTPGQGLQFLFEYFSETQRNKGNFPGRFSGRQFSNSRSEMNVSTLELGDSALYLCASSLKYSPGTLNYGYTFGSGTRLTVV.

This clonotype is classed as medium-sized by frequency. The chain carries TRBV15 and TRBJ1-5; no DNA is available, so the TRBD1 call from TCRdb remains unchecked. The CDR3 is 14 amino acids. The germline V gene has CDR1 LNHNV and CDR2 YYDKDF (reference sequence). CDR3 amino acids: CATSIGTGNQPQHF.

By frequency, this clonotype registers large (0.1 to 1%). J is TRBJ2-2 and V is TRBV18; TCRdb picks TRBD1, but there is no DNA to check that call. There are 16 residues in the CDR3. Germline CDR1 KGHSH, CDR2 LQKENI. CDR3 residues: CASSPRTGGNTGELFF.

This chain connects TRBV2 to TRBJ1-5; as DNA is missing, the TRBD1 call by TCRdb cannot be tested. The CDR3 has 14 amino acids. Germline CDR1 SNHLY, CDR2 FYNNEI. CDR3 protein: CASSGGQGVQPQHF.

Measured by frequency, this clonotype is large. CDR3 protein: CASSYWTGGSNQPQHF. This chain joins TRBV6-2 or TRBV6-3 and TRBJ1-5; there is no DNA to check the TCRdb D call of TRBD1. Germline assignment: CDR1 MNHEY and CDR2 SVGEGT. The CDR3 has 16 residues.

This chain's CDR3 is CASSRQGGRDTIYF. The J gene is TRBJ1-3, the V gene TRBV12-3 or TRBV12-4; as DNA is missing, the TRBD1 call by TCRdb cannot be tested. The CDR3 runs to 14 residues.

The V call is TRBV6-2 or TRBV6-3, the J call TRBJ2-5; TCRdb designates TRBD2, a call that cannot be tested without DNA. The CDR3 length is 18 residues. Germline-derived CDR1 and CDR2 are MNHEY and SVGEGT. CDR3 in amino acids: CASSEIGTTRIRQETQYF.

Its frequency marks this clonotype as medium-sized. The chain carries TRBV12-3 or TRBV12-4 and TRBJ2-6; TCRdb selects TRBD1, and the lack of DNA leaves this call unchecked. The CDR3 spans 15 residues. The CDR3 loop reads CASSLGTSGANVLTF.